These T cell receptor beta chains were read from a single sample in a study of T-cell memory formation after mild COVID-19. Each CDR3 protein is one row after TCRdb ran MiXCR on the 5' RACE reads. This sample has around 320,000 distinct CDR3 sequences, with approximately 19% found just once. The sample was PBMCs or a T cell subset sorted from them (not recorded which). All receptors come from a man younger than 30 who had mild COVID-19 (a few samples of this study predate the infection). Cell type and time point are not known. Both conserved end residues are part of each CDR3. A D gene is named only where the DNA matches it firmly. Clone size is stated in some rows and not others, as once, few, many or a class when expanded.

d_gene	v_gene	j_gene	abundance	CDR3nt	CDR3aa
NA	TRBV12-3/TRBV12-4	TRBJ2-3	NA	TGTGCCAGCACCCTAGCGAATACGCAGTATTTT	CASTLANTQYF
NA	TRBV20-1	TRBJ1-5	NA	TGCAGTGCCGCCCCACCCGGAGGAGCTCAGCCCCAGCATTTT	CSAAPPGGAQPQHF
TRBD2	TRBV6-1	TRBJ2-1	few	TGTGCCAGCAGTGAAGCGCAACTAGCGGGGGGTTACAATGAGCAGTTCTTC	CASSEAQLAGGYNEQFF
NA	TRBV29-1	TRBJ1-5	NA	TGCAGCGTTGGGCGAGAGAACAATCAGCCCCAGCATTTT	CSVGRENNQPQHF
NA	TRBV10-3	TRBJ2-7	few	TGTGCCATCAGGAAGGTGGGGGGCTCCTACGAGCAGTACTTC	CAIRKVGGSYEQYF
NA	TRBV20-1	TRBJ2-3	NA	TGCAGTGCCAAACACCCGGGAACAGGGTTCACAGATACGCAGTATTTT	CSAKHPGTGFTDTQYF
NA	TRBV5-1	TRBJ2-5	few	TGCGCCAGCAGCTTGGGGGGAGTAAACGGGCAAGAGACCCAGTACTTC	CASSLGGVNGQETQYF
NA	TRBV2	TRBJ1-2	NA	TGTGCCAGCAGTTACAGGGTTGATGGCTACACCTTC	CASSYRVDGYTF
NA	TRBV29-1	TRBJ1-2	NA	TGCAGCGTTGATATCCTAGCTGAGTCATTTCACTATGGCTACACCTTC	CSVDILAESFHYGYTF
NA	TRBV5-1	TRBJ2-1	many	TGCGCCAGCAGCTTGGGGGGACTGTCCTACAATGAGCAGTTCTTC	CASSLGGLSYNEQFF
NA	TRBV4-1	TRBJ2-1	NA	TGCGCCAGCAGCCAAGGATTTGGACTATTTTCGTCTGAGCAGTTCTTC	CASSQGFGLFSSEQFF
NA	TRBV12-3/TRBV12-4	TRBJ2-1	NA	TGTGCCAGCAGTTTGCAGGTAGGGGGCAATGAGCAGTTCTTC	CASSLQVGGNEQFF
TRBD1	TRBV5-1	TRBJ2-5	NA	TGCGCCAGCAGCCCGGGGACAGCGGATCAAGAGACCCAGTACTTC	CASSPGTADQETQYF
NA	TRBV9	TRBJ1-6	NA	TGTGCCAGCAGCGCGGGGGAAATTCGGAATTCACCCCTCCACTTT	CASSAGEIRNSPLHF
NA	TRBV7-3	TRBJ1-4	NA	TGTGCCAGCAGCCCTGGCGGATCGGGAACTAATGAAAAACTGTTTTTT	CASSPGGSGTNEKLFF
NA	TRBV12-3/TRBV12-4	TRBJ2-6	NA	TGTGCCAGCAGTTTATCCTACTCTGGGGCCAACGTCCTGACTTTC	CASSLSYSGANVLTF
TRBD2	TRBV2	TRBJ2-5	NA	TGTGCCAGCAACGGAATGGGGGGGCAAGAGACCCAGTACTTC	CASNGMGGQETQYF
NA	TRBV2	TRBJ2-5	NA	TGTGCCAGCAGTGTTTTGCAGGGGGGGGAGACCCAGTACTTC	CASSVLQGGETQYF
NA	TRBV7-2	TRBJ2-1	few	TGTGCCAGCAGCGACGCGACAGGGGAGGGCAATGAGCAGTTCTTC	CASSDATGEGNEQFF
NA	TRBV20-1	TRBJ2-3	NA	TGCAGTGCGATCACCGGCTCCTCCGGGGATACGCAGTATTTT	CSAITGSSGDTQYF
NA	TRBV29-1	TRBJ1-4	few	TGCAGCGTTGAAGATCCGGCAGGGGTTCGAGGTCTGTTTTTT	CSVEDPAGVRGLFF
TRBD2	TRBV5-1	TRBJ2-2	NA	TGCGCCAGCAGCTCTGGATCCGTGACTAGCGGCCGGGGGGAGCTGTTTTTT	CASSSGSVTSGRGELFF
NA	TRBV28	TRBJ2-2	NA	TGTGCCAGCAGGATGATGAACGCCGGGGAGCTGTTTTTT	CASRMMNAGELFF
NA	TRBV2	TRBJ1-1	NA	TGTGCCAGCATAGTCGGACACGAGAACACTGAAGCTTTCTTT	CASIVGHENTEAFF
TRBD2	TRBV24-1	TRBJ2-5	few	TGTGCCACCAGTGACCCGACTAGCGGGGATGAGACCCAGTACTTC	CATSDPTSGDETQYF
TRBD1	TRBV6-5	TRBJ1-5	NA	TGTGCCAGCAGGTCGACCGGGACAGGGGCTCAGCCCCAGCATTTT	CASRSTGTGAQPQHF
NA	TRBV4-1	TRBJ2-5	NA	TGCGCCAGCAGCCAAGAATTTGGGACCCAGTACTTC	CASSQEFGTQYF
NA	TRBV7-2	TRBJ2-1	few	TGTGCCAGCAGCTTAGAGCCGATGGGCAATGAGCAGTTCTTC	CASSLEPMGNEQFF
NA	TRBV7-9	TRBJ1-2	many	TGTGCCAGCAGCCCGAGGGACATCCATTATGGCTACACCTTC	CASSPRDIHYGYTF
NA	TRBV6-6	TRBJ1-5	NA	TGTGCCAGCAGTTACGTTCGGAACAATCAGCCCCAGCATTTT	CASSYVRNNQPQHF
TRBD2	TRBV7-9	TRBJ2-5	NA	TGTGCCCCGGGCGGGGGTCCCCAAGAGACCCAGTACTTC	CAPGGGPQETQYF
NA	TRBV7-2	TRBJ2-1	few	TGTGCCAGCAGCTTAATCTACCTCAATGAGCAGTTCTTC	CASSLIYLNEQFF
NA	TRBV5-5	TRBJ1-6	many	TGTGCCAGCAGCTTAGAAGGGGATAATTCACCCCTCCACTTT	CASSLEGDNSPLHF
TRBD1	TRBV20-1	TRBJ2-5	few	TGCAGTGCTCCCTGGACAGGGGGGAGGGAGACCCAGTACTTC	CSAPWTGGRETQYF
NA	TRBV4-3	TRBJ1-2	NA	TGCGCCAGCAGCCCGTCAAATGGAGAGATAAACTATGGCTACACCTTC	CASSPSNGEINYGYTF
NA	TRBV5-1	TRBJ2-1	few	TGCGCCAGCAGCTTGGGACTAGAATACAATGAGCAGTTCTTC	CASSLGLEYNEQFF
NA	TRBV7-3	TRBJ2-2	NA	TGTGCCAGCAGCTACAGGGACACCTGGGAGCTGTTTTTT	CASSYRDTWELFF
NA	TRBV4-3	TRBJ2-7	NA	TGCGCCAGCAGCCCGAAAATGGAGACGGGTTCTTCCTACGAGCAGTACTTC	CASSPKMETGSSYEQYF
NA	TRBV12-3/TRBV12-4	TRBJ1-1	NA	TGTGCCAGCAGTTCTTTCGGGACTGAAGCTTTCTTT	CASSSFGTEAFF
NA	TRBV18	TRBJ1-2	NA	TGTGCCAGCTCAGCAGCAACCCAGGATTCGGGCTACACCTTC	CASSAATQDSGYTF
NA	TRBV5-1	TRBJ1-2	NA	TGCGCCAGCAGCTTGTTCGAAGGGAATCATGGCTACACCTTC	CASSLFEGNHGYTF
NA	TRBV24-1	TRBJ1-5	NA	TGTGCCACCAGCGATAGCAATCAGCCCCAGCATTTT	CATSDSNQPQHF